The present TCR beta chain was sequenced within a study of identical twins. Whole-study findings and limits: In monozygotic twins, models underestimated the sharing of out-of-frame TCR alpha.

In TCRdb, the 5' RACE reads were re-called with MiXCR into one record per CDR3 protein. The table records 420,000 or so distinct CDR3 sequences, about 18% of them present only once. A few counts support this clonotype. The antigen is not known. Looked up from germline, CDR1 is LGHDT and CDR2 is YNNKEL (reference sequence). The CDR3 extends over 13 amino acids. Trimming removed 2 bases from V and 9 bases from J, with 11 bases in between. Sequenced material: naive T cells sorted from blood. The TCR comes from a man aged 50-59 years in good health. This chain uses TRBV3-1 with TRBJ2-1, with a possible D match to TRBD1 (6 bases). The CDR3 here is CASSQIQGPEQFF. As DNA, the CDR3 is TGTGCCAGCAGCCAAATACAGGGCCCTGAGCAGTTCTTC.